The sequence of this T cell receptor (beta chain) was determined in a study of shared clonotypes between healthy human individuals. Concerning this clone: The antigen is unknown.

Study-level points and caveats: Only blood underwent sampling, and tissue repertoires likely differ.

It was at deep level that the assay was run. Ten immunoSEQ deep assay plates held the unsorted PBMC DNA. Measured with immunoSEQ multiplex PCR; TCRdb has only the in-frame clones, and not every one. The sample has some 490,000 clones, around 73% seen once. The CDR3 covers 18 residues. V lost 2 bases, J lost 2 bases, and 22 bases lay in between. Germline CDR1 MNHEY, CDR2 SMNVEV (reference sequence). Within Nashville, Tennessee resided all donors, each a Caucasian adult. The chain is built from TRBV27 and TRBJ2-7, with D tentatively TRBD1 or TRBD2 (6 bases each). This TCR was sampled from a woman in her 40s in good health. Some clones in this sample may be carry-over from other donors' samples. Source material: PBMCs. For the CDR3, the DNA is TGTGCCAGCAGTTTAAGGGGGGCGCGACAGGTTACCGCCTACGAGCAGTACTTC. It is translated as CASSLRGARQVTAYEQYF.